The T cell receptor (beta chain) described here comes from a study of blood T cell repertoires in COVID-19. Germline CDR1 is KGHDR and CDR2 is SFDVKD. V trimming: 11 bases; J trimming: 5 bases; junction bases outside the gene matches: 7. The length of the CDR3 is 12 residues. This clone showed up just once. Profiling relied on immunoSEQ multiplex PCR, and the TCRdb table lists in-frame clones only, not all of them. The sample lists 150,000 to 200,000 clones; less than 85% were seen once. The gene calls are TRBV24-1 and TRBJ2-5, with 7 bases aligning to TRBD2. The receptor was isolated from a woman between 35 and 50 years old with COVID-19, enrolled during active disease. Sequenced: peripheral blood. CDR3 DNA: TGTGCCATCAAGGGAGGGCAGGAGACCCAGTACTTC. Residues: CAIKGGQETQYF.